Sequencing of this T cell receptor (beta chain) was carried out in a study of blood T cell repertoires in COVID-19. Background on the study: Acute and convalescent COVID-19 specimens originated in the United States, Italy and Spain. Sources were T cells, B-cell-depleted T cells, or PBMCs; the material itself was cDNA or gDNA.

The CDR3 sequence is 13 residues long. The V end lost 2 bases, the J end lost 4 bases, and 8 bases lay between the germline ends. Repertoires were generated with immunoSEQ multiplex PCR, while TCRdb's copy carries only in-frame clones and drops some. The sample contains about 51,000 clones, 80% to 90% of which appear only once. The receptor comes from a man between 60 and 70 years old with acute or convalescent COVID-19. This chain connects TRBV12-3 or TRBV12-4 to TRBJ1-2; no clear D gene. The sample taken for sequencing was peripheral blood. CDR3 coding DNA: TGTGCCAGCAGTTTAAGGGAGGCCTATGGCTACACCTTC. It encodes CASSLREAYGYTF.